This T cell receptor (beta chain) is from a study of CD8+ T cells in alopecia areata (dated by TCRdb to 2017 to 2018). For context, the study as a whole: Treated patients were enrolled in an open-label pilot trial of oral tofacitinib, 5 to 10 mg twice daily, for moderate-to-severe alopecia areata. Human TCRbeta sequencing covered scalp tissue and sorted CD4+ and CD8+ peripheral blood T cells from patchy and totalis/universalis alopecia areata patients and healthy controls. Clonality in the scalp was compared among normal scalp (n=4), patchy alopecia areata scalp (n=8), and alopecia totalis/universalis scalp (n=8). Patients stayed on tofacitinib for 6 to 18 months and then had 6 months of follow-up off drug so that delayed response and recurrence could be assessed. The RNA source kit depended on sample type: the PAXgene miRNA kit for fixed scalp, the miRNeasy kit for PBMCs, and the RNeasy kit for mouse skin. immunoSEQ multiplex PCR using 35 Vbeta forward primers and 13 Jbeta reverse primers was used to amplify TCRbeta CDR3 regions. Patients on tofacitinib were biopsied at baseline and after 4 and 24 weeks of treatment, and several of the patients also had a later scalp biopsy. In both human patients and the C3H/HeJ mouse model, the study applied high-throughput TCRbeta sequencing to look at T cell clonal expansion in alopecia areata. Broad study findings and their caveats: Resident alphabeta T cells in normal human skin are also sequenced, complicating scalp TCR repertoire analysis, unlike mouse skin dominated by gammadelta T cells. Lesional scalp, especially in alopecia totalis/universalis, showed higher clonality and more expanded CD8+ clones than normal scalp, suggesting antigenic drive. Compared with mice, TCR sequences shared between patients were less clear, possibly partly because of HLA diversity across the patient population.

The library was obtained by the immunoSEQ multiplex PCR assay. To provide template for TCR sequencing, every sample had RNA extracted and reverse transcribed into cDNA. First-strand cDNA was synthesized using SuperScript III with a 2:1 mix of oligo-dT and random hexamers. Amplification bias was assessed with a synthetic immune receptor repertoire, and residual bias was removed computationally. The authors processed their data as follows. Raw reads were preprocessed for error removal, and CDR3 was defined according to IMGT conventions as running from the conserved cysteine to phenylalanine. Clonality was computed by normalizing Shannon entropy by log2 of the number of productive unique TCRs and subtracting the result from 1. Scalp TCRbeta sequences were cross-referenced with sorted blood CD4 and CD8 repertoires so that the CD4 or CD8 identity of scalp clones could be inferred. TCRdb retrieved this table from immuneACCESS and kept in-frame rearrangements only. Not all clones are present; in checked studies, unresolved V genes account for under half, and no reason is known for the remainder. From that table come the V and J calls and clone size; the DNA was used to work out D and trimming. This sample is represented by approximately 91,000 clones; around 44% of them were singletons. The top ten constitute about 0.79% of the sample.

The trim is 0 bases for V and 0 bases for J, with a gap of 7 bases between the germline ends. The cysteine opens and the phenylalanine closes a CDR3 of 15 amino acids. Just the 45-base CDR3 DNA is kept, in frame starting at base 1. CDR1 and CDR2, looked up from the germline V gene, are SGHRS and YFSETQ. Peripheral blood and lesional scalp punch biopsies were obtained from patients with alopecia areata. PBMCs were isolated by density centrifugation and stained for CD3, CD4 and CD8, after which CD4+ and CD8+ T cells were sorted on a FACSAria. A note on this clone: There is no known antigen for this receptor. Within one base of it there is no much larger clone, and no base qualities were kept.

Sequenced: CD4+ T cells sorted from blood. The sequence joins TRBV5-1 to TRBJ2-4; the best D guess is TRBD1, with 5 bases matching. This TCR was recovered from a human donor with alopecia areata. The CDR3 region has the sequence CASSLEGLAKNIQYF. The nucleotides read TGCGCCAGCAGCTTGGAGGGGTTAGCCAAAAACATTCAGTACTTC.